One sample yielded the 32 T cell receptor beta chains listed below, sequenced in a study of CD8+CD57+ T cells in acquired aplastic anemia (dated by TCRdb to between 2017 and 2018). Expansion of CD8+CD57+ cells had been shown by flow cytometry in the patients chosen for sequencing. The sequencer listed for this sample is Illumina HiSeq 2000. Genomic DNA was used as template for profiling of TCR beta VDJ combinations and CDR3 sequences. In-frame beta chains were kept once TCRdb had trimmed the public reads at Q25 with fastp and called clones with MiXCR. Each entry is one CDR3 protein sequence, shown with its most common DNA and genes. The table for this sample lists 120,000 or so distinct CDR3 sequences; over 30% of them were counted only once. 2.6% of the sample is taken by the ten largest. Sequenced sample: sorted CD4+, CD8+, or CD8+CD57+ T cells (not recorded which) from PBMCs. These TCRs come from a human donor with aplastic anemia.

This clonotype was recorded many times. This chain links TRBV12-3 or TRBV12-4 with TRBJ1-3; unclear D gene. This CDR3 has 13 amino acids. Trimming shortened V by 6 bases and J by 5 bases, and 11 bases separated the two germline ends. CDR3 DNA sequence: TGTGCCAGCAGCCCAGATGGTCGAAACACCATATATTTT. Translating it yields CASSPDGRNTIYF.

The rearrangement uses TRBV20-1 and TRBJ2-1; no definite D call. The CDR3 runs to 10 residues. The germline gives CDR1 DFQATT, CDR2 SNEGSKA (reference sequence). Trimming pared 2 bases from V and 4 bases from J, leaving 0 bases between. CDR3 amino acids: CSARYNEQFF. DNA of the CDR3: TGCAGTGCTAGATACAATGAGCAGTTCTTC.

This clonotype has at least ten counts. The chain employs TRBV29-1 and TRBJ2-7; 7 bases are a match to TRBD1. The CDR3 sequence is 16 residues long. Germline V lookup: CDR1 SQVTM, CDR2 ANQGSEA. V shed 1 base and J 0 bases; nucleotides not matched to a gene: 9. The DNA of the CDR3 is TGCAGCGTTGAAGGGTTTAAACAGGGGTACTCCTACGAGCAGTACTTC. It codes for CSVEGFKQGYSYEQYF.

The gene calls are TRBV24-1 and TRBJ2-3, with D uncertain. The DNA matches TRBJ2-5 better at its end, which makes the J call doubtful. The CDR3 contains 11 residues. CDR1 is KGHDR and CDR2 is SFDVKD in the germline V gene. The CDR3 sequence is CASSKVETQYF. DNA for the CDR3: TGTGCCAGCAGCAAGGTGGAGACCCAGTACTTC.

The V and J genes are TRBV20-1 and TRBJ1-1, with D unclear. V lost 3 bases and J 3 bases, leaving 11 bases between the germline ends. Germline CDR1 DFQATT, CDR2 SNEGSKA (reference sequence). CDR3 size: 13 residues. The CDR3 DNA sequence: TGCAGTGCTAGCCCCGCGGTCTACACTGAAGCTTTCTTT. Protein sequence: CSASPAVYTEAFF.

Ten or more counts support this clonotype. The chain couples TRBV11-2 to TRBJ2-7, with 10 nucleotides matching TRBD2. The V gene end was trimmed by 2 bases and the J gene end by 2 bases; junction bases not matched to a gene: 9. The CDR3 consists of 17 residues. The V gene's germline CDR1 is SGHAT and CDR2 FQNNGV. The CDR3 bases are TGTGCCAGCAGCTTAAAAGCTAGCGGGGGCTTTACCTACGAGCAGTACTTC. The encoded protein is CASSLKASGGFTYEQYF. The full variable domain, in which reference TRBV11-2 and TRBJ2-7 provide the parts outside the CDR3, is EAGVAQSPRYKIIEKRQSVAFWCNPISGHATLYWYQQILGQGPKLLIQFQNNGVVDDSQLPKDRFSAERLKGVDSTLKIQPAKLEDSAVYLCASSLKASGGFTYEQYFGPGTRLTVT.

This clonotype was recorded many times. The V gene is TRBV19, the J gene TRBJ1-1; D ambiguous. This CDR3 is built from 12 residues. Per the germline V gene, CDR1 is LNHDA and CDR2 is SQIVND (reference sequence). Between the trimmed V and J ends, which lost 9 bases and 0 bases, there was a span of 8 bases. The CDR3 region has the DNA TGTGCCAGAATAGTTATGAACACTGAAGCTTTCTTT. This sequence encodes CARIVMNTEAFF.

This clonotype was counted many times. The J gene is TRBJ2-3, the V gene TRBV7-9, with D uncertain. This CDR3 spans 14 amino acids. Germline assignment: CDR1 SEHNR and CDR2 FQNEAQ (reference sequence). With 1 base removed from V and 2 bases from J, the gap between germline ends came to 7 bases. The CDR3 bases are TGTGCCAGCAGCTTAGGGACCTACACAGATACGCAGTATTTT. This codes for CASSLGTYTDTQYF.

This clonotype was recorded at least ten times. The chain carries TRBV28 and TRBJ1-2; D is unresolved. V was pared by 10 bases and J by 5 bases, with 14 bases between. In germline, CDR1 is MDHEN, CDR2 SYDVKM. The CDR3 runs to 12 residues. CDR3: CATSTPRYGYTF. In nucleotides, the CDR3 is TGTGCCACCTCGACCCCCCGGTATGGCTACACCTTC.

This clonotype was picked up many times. This rearrangement joins TRBV7-9 to TRBJ1-6; perhaps TRBD1 as D (6 bases). Germline CDR1 SEHNR, CDR2 FQNEAQ (reference sequence). This CDR3 has 16 residues. Trimming removed 5 bases from V and 9 bases from J, with 20 bases in between. The CDR3 loop reads CASSPSGGRISSPLHF. The CDR3 region has the DNA TGTGCCAGCAGCCCTAGTGGGGGGCGAATCTCTTCACCCCTCCACTTT.

This rearrangement joins TRBV7-9 to TRBJ2-7; TRBD1 agrees at 7 bases. CDR1 is SEHNR and CDR2 is FQNEAQ in the germline V gene (reference sequence). The CDR3 covers 14 residues. Trimming took 5 bases from V and 2 from J; bases not matched to a gene: 6. The CDR3 sequence is CASSGRQGPYEQYF. The CDR3 nucleotides read TGTGCCAGCAGCGGACGACAGGGCCCCTACGAGCAGTACTTC.

This clonotype was seen ten or more times. This sequence joins TRBV2 and TRBJ1-3; D gene ambiguous. The germline V and J ends were trimmed by 6 bases and 0 bases, with 9 bases remaining between them. This CDR3 comprises 14 residues. Germline CDR1 reads SNHLY; CDR2 reads FYNNEI. The CDR3 loop reads CASSALSSGNTIYF. The DNA of the CDR3 is TGTGCCAGCAGCGCCCTAAGCTCTGGAAACACCATATATTTT.

The CDR3 DNA is TGCGCCAGCAGCTTCAAGTACGGCAGGGGGCTGGGCACAGATACGCAGTATTTT. The encoded protein is CASSFKYGRGLGTDTQYF. The chain is built from TRBV5-1 and TRBJ2-3; 8 nucleotides line up with TRBD1. Germline-derived CDR1 and CDR2 are SGHRS and YFSETQ. Trimming cost V 2 bases and J 1 base; bases outside gene matches: 12. The CDR3 sequence is 18 residues long.

There are many counts of this clonotype. A read error is possible here, since a much larger clone lies one base away. The V gene is TRBV4-3, the J gene TRBJ1-1; D is possibly TRBD1 (5 bases). The CDR3 is made up of 13 amino acids. With 6 bases removed from V and 0 bases from J, the gap between germline ends came to 8 bases. CDR1 and CDR2 from the germline V gene are LGHNA and YSLEER. The CDR3 bases are TGCGCCAGCAGGGTGACAGTGAACACTGAAGCTTTCTTT. Protein sequence: CASRVTVNTEAFF.

The chain has TRBV29-1 and TRBJ1-5, with TRBD1 matching over 8 bases. The CDR3 runs to 15 residues. Per germline, CDR1 SQVTM and CDR2 ANQGSEA. The trim removed 4 bases at V and 3 bases at J, leaving 8 bases unmatched. The CDR3 loop reads CSVANGQGINQPQHF. The CDR3 nucleotides are TGCAGCGTTGCTAACGGACAGGGCATCAATCAGCCCCAGCATTTT.

At least ten counts were recorded for this clonotype. The gene calls are TRBV7-9 and TRBJ1-1; possible D gene TRBD1, 5 bases. Trimming took 5 bases from V and 0 from J, leaving 13 bases between them. The CDR3 has 15 residues. Germline V gene lookup returns CDR1 SEHNR and CDR2 FQNEAQ (reference sequence). DNA of the CDR3: TGTGCCAGCAGCCTGAGGGGCGAGGTGAACACTGAAGCTTTCTTT. Amino acid sequence: CASSLRGEVNTEAFF.

V is TRBV7-2 and J is TRBJ2-3; D ambiguous. V dropped 9 bases and J dropped 1 base, with 14 bases sitting between them. The CDR3 loop spans 14 amino acids. CDR1 and CDR2 (germline): SGHTA, FQGNSA. CDR3 coding DNA: TGTGCCAGTAGCCGATCTCCCGGCACAGATACGCAGTATTTT. Its translation is CASSRSPGTDTQYF.

The chain employs TRBV19 and TRBJ1-5, with TRBD1 matching over 7 bases. Germline CDR1 reads LNHDA; CDR2 reads SQIVND (reference sequence). V trimming: 6 bases; J trimming: 0 bases; junction bases outside the gene matches: 17. The CDR3 consists of 19 residues. This chain's CDR3 is CASRDRWRVDAFSNQPQHF. DNA for the CDR3: TGTGCCAGTAGGGACAGGTGGAGGGTGGATGCTTTTAGCAATCAGCCCCAGCATTTT.

This clonotype was seen repeatedly, ten times or more. V is TRBV29-1 and J is TRBJ1-5; 7 bases are a match to TRBD1. CDR3 length equals 14 residues. Germline V gene sequence: CDR1 SQVTM, CDR2 ANQGSEA. Trimming cost V 4 bases and J 2 bases; bases outside gene matches: 5. In nucleotides, the CDR3 is TGCAGCGTTGTTTCCGGGACAGGCAATCAGCCCCAGCATTTT. Translation gives CSVVSGTGNQPQHF.

This clonotype was observed many times. J is TRBJ2-5 and V is TRBV20-1; TRBD2 aligns across 14 bases. Germline CDR1 is DFQATT and CDR2 is SNEGSKA (reference sequence). This CDR3 region has 17 residues. V was clipped by 5 bases and J by 5 bases; unmatched bases: 13. CDR3 DNA: TGCAGTGCTCTCAACCCGACTAGCGGGGGGGCAGGGGAGACCCAGTACTTC. It encodes CSALNPTSGGAGETQYF.

The chain couples TRBV4-1 to TRBJ2-2; 7 nucleotides match TRBD1. The V gene's germline CDR1 is MGHRA and CDR2 YSYEKL. V lost 1 base and J lost 3; bases outside the gene matches: 11. This CDR3 has 18 residues. In DNA, the CDR3 is TGCGCCAGCAGCCAAGTAGGGGCAGGGGGTACTGACACCGGGGAGCTGTTTTTT. As protein: CASSQVGAGGTDTGELFF.

V and J are TRBV29-1 and TRBJ1-2, with D uncertain. CDR1 SQVTM and CDR2 ANQGSEA come from the germline V gene. CDR3 size: 13 residues. With 4 bases removed from V and 2 bases from J, the gap between germline ends came to 11 bases. CDR3 protein: CSVGNIENYGYTF. CDR3 DNA: TGCAGCGTTGGGAACATTGAAAACTATGGCTACACCTTC.

The chain joins TRBV15 to TRBJ1-2; no definite D call. Trimming removed 6 bases at V and 8 bases at J, with 16 bases between. Germline CDR1 reads LNHNV; CDR2 reads YYDKDF (reference sequence). The CDR3 spans 13 residues. In DNA form, the CDR3 reads TGTGCCACCAGGAAGGAGAGGGTAGGAGGCTACACCTTC. Amino acids: CATRKERVGGYTF. Filled out from reference TRBV15 and TRBJ1-2, the complete variable domain reads DAMVIQNPRYQVTQFGKPVTLSCSQTLNHNVMYWYQQKSSQAPKLLFHYYDKDFNNEADTPDNFQSRRPNTSFCFLDIRSPGLGDTAMYLCATRKERVGGYTFGSGTRLTVV.

The sample holds many counts of this clonotype. This chain links TRBV5-4 with TRBJ2-3; D may be TRBD1 or TRBD2 (5 bases each). V lost 3 bases to trimming and J lost 4 bases, with 18 bases between them. Germline CDR1 is SGHNT and CDR2 is YYREEE (reference sequence). The CDR3 sequence is 16 residues long. CDR3 amino acids: CASSWAGTASADTQYF. Written as DNA, the CDR3 is TGTGCCAGCAGCTGGGCAGGGACCGCAAGCGCAGATACGCAGTATTTT.

The chain recombines TRBV2 with TRBJ2-7; 11 nucleotides align to TRBD2. This CDR3 is built from 13 residues. The germline CDR1 and CDR2 sequences are SNHLY and FYNNEI. The ends lost 6 bases at V and 2 bases at J; junction bases unmatched: 0. The CDR3, as DNA: TGTGCCAGCAGACTAGCGGGGGCCTACGAGCAGTACTTC. It translates to CASRLAGAYEQYF.

The sample holds a few counts of this clonotype. The V call is TRBV7-2, the J call TRBJ1-1; D call uncertain. The V end lost 2 bases, the J end lost 5 bases, and 6 bases lay between the germline ends. The CDR3 contains 12 residues. From germline, CDR1 is SGHTA and CDR2 FQGNSA. The DNA of the CDR3 is TGTGCCAGCAGCTTAACCAGGACTGAAGCTTTCTTT. Encoded protein: CASSLTRTEAFF.

This clonotype was seen ten or more times. The CDR3 bases are TGTGCCAGCAGTGAAAAACAAATTATACTCTACGAGCAGTACGTC. Residues: CASSEKQIILYEQYV. V is TRBV2 and J is TRBJ2-7; no clear D gene. Germline V gene lookup returns CDR1 SNHLY and CDR2 FYNNEI. The CDR3 spans 15 residues. Trimming shortened V by 2 bases and J by 3 bases, and 14 bases separated the two germline ends.

In this sample, this clonotype turned up many times. The V and J genes are TRBV6-1 and TRBJ2-1; D uncertain. Germline V lookup: CDR1 MNHNS, CDR2 SASEGT. The CDR3 is 15 residues long. V was pared by 2 bases and J by 9 bases, with 17 bases between. CDR3 DNA: TGTGCCAGCAGTGAATCGGGCAGAGCTGGCGGTGAGCAGTTCTTC. Residues: CASSESGRAGGEQFF.

Details on this clonotype: This sequence may be a read error, since a much larger clone differs from it by one base. The V gene is TRBV11-1, the J gene TRBJ2-6; TRBD1 is a possible D gene (6 bases). The CDR3 spans 18 residues. Germline V gene sequence: CDR1 SGHAT, CDR2 FQDESV (reference sequence). CDR3 loop: CASSFGQTRGSGASVLTF. In nucleotides, the CDR3 is TGTGCCAGCAGCTTTGGACAGACGAGAGGATCTGGGGCCAGCGTCCTGACTTTC.

The CDR3 nucleotides read TGCAGGTTGGACTGGGGGAACACTGAAGCTTTCTTT. The encoded protein is CRLDWGNTEAFF. This chain uses TRBV29-1 with TRBJ1-1; D gene ambiguous. Germline values: CDR1 SQVTM, CDR2 ANQGSEA. CDR3 length equals 12 residues. Full variable domain (outside the CDR3, taken from reference TRBV29-1 and TRBJ1-1): SAVISQKPSRDICQRGTSLTIQCQVDSQVTMMFWYRQQPGQSLTLIATANQGSEATYESGFVIDKFPISRPNLTFSTLTVSNMSPEDSSIYLCRLDWGNTEAFFGQGTRLTVV.

The sample holds many counts of this clonotype. The CDR3 here is CASSLLPGDTQYF. The CDR3 DNA reads TGTGCCAGCAGCTTACTCCCGGGGGATACGCAGTATTTT. The V call is TRBV7-9, the J call TRBJ2-3, with D maybe TRBD2 (5 bases). V shed 2 bases and J shed 6 bases, with 9 bases lying between them. Germline CDR1 SEHNR, CDR2 FQNEAQ (reference sequence). The CDR3 runs to 13 residues.

The sample holds many counts of this clonotype. This chain connects TRBV15 to TRBJ1-5; D uncertain. Germline values: CDR1 LNHNV, CDR2 YYDKDF (reference sequence). Deletions cut 1 base from V and 0 bases from J, with 7 bases between. The CDR3 extends over 15 amino acids. CDR3 protein: CATSRGRDSNQPQHF. The CDR3 bases are TGTGCCACCAGCAGAGGGCGCGATAGCAATCAGCCCCAGCATTTT.